The T cell receptor beta chain described here comes from a study of T cell changes during pregnancy in multiple sclerosis. Per germline, CDR1 SGHTA and CDR2 FQGTGA. The J segment lost 8 bases and the V segment lost 6 bases, leaving 8 bases of the junction unmatched. The CDR3 consists of 14 residues. The data were produced by immunoSEQ multiplex PCR, yet TCRdb's version contains in-frame clones alone and is incomplete. This table holds 90,000 to 95,000 clones, about 94% found once. The chain has TRBV7-3 and TRBJ1-2; 11 positions match TRBD1. The starting material was peripheral blood, obtained in the third trimester of pregnancy. The sequence was collected from a female donor with multiple sclerosis, enrolled in a pregnancy study. CDR3 amino acids: CASSSDRGREGYTF. DNA for the CDR3: TGTGCCAGCAGTTCGGACAGGGGGCGTGAAGGCTACACCTTC.